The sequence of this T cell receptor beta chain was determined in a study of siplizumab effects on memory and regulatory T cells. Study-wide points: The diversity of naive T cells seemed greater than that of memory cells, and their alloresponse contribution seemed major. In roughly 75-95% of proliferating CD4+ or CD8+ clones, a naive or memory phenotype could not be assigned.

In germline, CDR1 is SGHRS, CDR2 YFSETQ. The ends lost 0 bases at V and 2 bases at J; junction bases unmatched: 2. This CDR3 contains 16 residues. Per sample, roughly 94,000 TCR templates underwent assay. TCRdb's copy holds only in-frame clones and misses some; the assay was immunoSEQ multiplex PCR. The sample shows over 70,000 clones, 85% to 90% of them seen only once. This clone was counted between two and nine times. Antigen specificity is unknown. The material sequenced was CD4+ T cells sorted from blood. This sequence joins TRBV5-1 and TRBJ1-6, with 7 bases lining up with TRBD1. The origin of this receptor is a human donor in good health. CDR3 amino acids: CASSLAGGAYNSPLHF. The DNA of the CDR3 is TGCGCCAGCAGCTTGGCAGGGGGAGCCTATAATTCACCCCTCCACTTT.